This TCR beta chain was recorded in a study of T cell responses to AZD1222 COVID-19 vaccine. The V gene lost 6 bases and the J gene lost 5 bases, with 16 bases spanning the gap. This CDR3 is built from 14 residues. Looked up from germline, CDR1 is MNHEY and CDR2 is SMNVEV (reference sequence). Findings of the study overall: Reports indicate that nearly half of spike-specific TCRs are directed at unmutated variant regions. The CD4 TCRs associated with vaccination extended across spike and predominated at 160-218 and 743-854.

Sequenced by immunoSEQ multiplex PCR; TCRdb stores in-frame clones only, minus some. The sample consists of 65,000 to 90,000 clones, approximately 89% of them appearing once. About this clone: Its antigen is as yet unknown.

V and J are TRBV27 and TRBJ2-5, with D unclear. The starting material was peripheral blood, obtained on day 0 of AZD1222 vaccination. The origin of this receptor is an adult in good health. Here the CDR3 DNA reads TGTGCCAGCAGCCTGGCGAGGAAAATGGAGACCCAGTACTTC. Translating gives CASSLARKMETQYF.